This TCR beta chain is drawn from a study of T cell repertoires in cytomegalovirus infection. At the level of the study: The authors used CMV epitopes that were HLA-C-restricted (recently identified) and HLA-B-restricted (well studied). CMV infection plus the matching HLA type was flagged by public TCR beta signatures. Study-level findings and limits: Summed frequency of public TCR beta families distinguished CMV carriers with the relevant HLA. The response measured ex vivo was dominated by TCR beta clonotypes (HLA-C-restricted and CMV-specific).

TCRdb used MiXCR to reprocess the reads, holding one entry per CDR3 protein. The profile covers around 900,000 distinct CDR3 sequences, with approximately 31% appearing a single time and roughly 13% taken by the ten largest. This clonotype was observed at least ten times. Its antigen is currently unknown. V was pared by 5 bases and J by 9 bases, with 0 bases of the junction left unmatched. This CDR3 is built from 11 residues. Germline values: CDR1 SGHVS, CDR2 FNYEAQ. The source of this sequence is a human donor in good health (CMV status not recorded). Some clones in this sample may be carry-over from other donors' samples. This chain uses TRBV7-6 with TRBJ2-5; TRBD2 matches 10 bases. Material: cultured CD8+ T cells from PBMCs, obtained from culture after CMV antigen stimulation. The CDR3 sequence is CASSSGGAQYF. The CDR3 DNA reads TGTGCCAGCAGCAGCGGGGGGGCCCAGTACTTC.